The present entry profiles one T cell receptor beta chain with its context. The data derive from a study of blood T cell repertoires in COVID-19. Germline lookup yields CDR1 SGHKS and CDR2 YYEKEE (reference sequence). The CDR3 spans 13 residues. Deletions cut 2 bases from V and 7 bases from J, with 10 bases between. The repertoire was sequenced with immunoSEQ multiplex PCR; TCRdb's copy has only in-frame clones and lacks some. The sample lists 150,000 to 180,000 clones; about 73% were seen once. Sequencing was done on a sample of peripheral blood. The V gene is TRBV5-5, the J gene TRBJ1-5; D gene uncertain. This sequence was found in a man older than 75 with acute or convalescent COVID-19. The CDR3 sequence is CASSFEAQQPQHF. The CDR3 bases are TGTGCCAGCAGCTTCGAGGCCCAGCAGCCCCAGCATTTT.